This note documents a single TCR beta chain sequence. The antigen remains unidentified. The PCR ran on 60 Vbeta and 13 Jbeta primers. Generated by immunoSEQ multiplex PCR, the TCRdb table keeps only in-frame clones and is missing some. The table records 90,000 to 110,000 clones, 60% to 85% of them present only once. Each donor's status was that of a healthy bone marrow donor. Trimming removed 3 bases from V and 3 bases from J, with 11 bases in between. CDR3 length: 14 residues. Germline lookup yields CDR1 KGHSH and CDR2 LQKENI. The source of the sample is a study of cytomegalovirus exposure and HLA in healthy donors. Findings and caveats of the study: Judged likely to be a sequencing artifact was a cluster of highly shared sequence variants.

The TCR sequence derives from a male donor in good health and CMV-seronegative. The sequencing sample was made of PBMCs. The V gene is TRBV18, the J gene TRBJ1-1, with no clear D. The CDR3 reads CASSPELTDTEAFF. DNA for the CDR3: TGTGCCAGCTCACCGGAGCTAACGGACACTGAAGCTTTCTTT.